This T cell receptor beta chain was recorded in a study of cytotoxic CD8 clonotypes in ibrutinib-treated CLL. Repertoires were generated with immunoSEQ multiplex PCR, while TCRdb's copy carries only in-frame clones and drops some. Altogether around 150,000 clones are present, approximately 80% being singletons, with the ten largest covering roughly 7.2%. Comments on this clone: Its target is not known.

The CDR3 totals 13 residues. Unmatched junction bases numbered 7, after V lost 7 bases and J lost 5 bases. Germline V gene sequence: CDR1 MNHNS, CDR2 SASEGT. Broader study findings: Once treatment began, public clonotypes, which were uncommon, contracted or stayed stable.

The sequence came from a human donor with chronic lymphocytic leukemia. This rearrangement joins TRBV6-1 to TRBJ2-7; TRBD1 matches 8 bases. Specimen: PBMCs, collected after 36 months of ibrutinib treatment. CDR3 amino acids: CASIRDRLNEQYF. CDR3 nucleotides: TGTGCCAGCATCCGGGACAGGCTCAACGAGCAGTACTTC.